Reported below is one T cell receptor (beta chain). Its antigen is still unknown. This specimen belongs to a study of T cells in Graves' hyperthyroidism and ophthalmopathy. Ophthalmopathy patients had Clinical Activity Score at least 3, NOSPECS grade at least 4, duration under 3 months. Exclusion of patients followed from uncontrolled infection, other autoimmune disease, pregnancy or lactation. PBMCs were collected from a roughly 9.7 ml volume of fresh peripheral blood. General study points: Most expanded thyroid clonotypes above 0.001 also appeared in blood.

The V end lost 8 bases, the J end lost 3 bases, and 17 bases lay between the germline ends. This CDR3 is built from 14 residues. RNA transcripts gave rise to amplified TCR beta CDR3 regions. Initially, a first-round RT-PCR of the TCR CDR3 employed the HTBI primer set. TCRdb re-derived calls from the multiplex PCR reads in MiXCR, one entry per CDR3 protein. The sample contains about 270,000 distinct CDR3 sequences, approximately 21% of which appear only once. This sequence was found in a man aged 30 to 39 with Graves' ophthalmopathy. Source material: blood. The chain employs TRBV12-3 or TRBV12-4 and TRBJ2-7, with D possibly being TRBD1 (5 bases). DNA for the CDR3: TGTGCCAGCTCACGAGCCCAGGGCGACTACGAGCAGTACTTC. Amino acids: CASSRAQGDYEQYF.